The 26 T cell receptor beta chains below were found in one sample sequenced in a study of cytotoxic CD8 clonotypes in ibrutinib-treated CLL. Clones were sequenced by immunoSEQ multiplex PCR, and TCRdb holds only the in-frame ones, with some missing. The repertoire holds about 330,000 clones, with under 70% as singletons. The sample here was PBMCs, taken after 36 months of ibrutinib treatment. These TCRs come from a human donor with chronic lymphocytic leukemia.

The genes are TRBV19 and TRBJ2-2, with D perhaps TRBD1 or TRBD2 (5 bases each). Germline V lookup: CDR1 LNHDA, CDR2 SQIVND (reference sequence). Trimming removed 6 bases from V and 1 base from J, with 15 bases in between. The CDR3 totals 16 residues. In nucleotides, the CDR3 is TGTGCCAGTAGGTCAGGGAGAGGGATGAACACCGGGGAGCTGTTTTTT. Translating gives CASRSGRGMNTGELFF.

The V call is TRBV5-1, the J call TRBJ1-2; weak D call: TRBD1 (6 bases). Trimming cost V 1 base and J 1 base, with 14 bases left between them. Germline values: CDR1 SGHRS, CDR2 YFSETQ. This CDR3 has 16 amino acids. The CDR3 loop reads CASSLMLQGSNYGYTF. As DNA, the CDR3 is TGCGCCAGCAGCTTGATGTTACAGGGAAGTAACTATGGCTACACCTTC.

The J gene is TRBJ2-2, the V gene TRBV9, with no clear D. CDR3 length equals 16 residues. Per germline, CDR1 SGDLS and CDR2 YYNGEE. Trimming stripped 3 bases from V and 0 bases from J, with 12 bases between. The CDR3 nucleotides read TGTGCCAGCAGCGGGAGACTTAGGCCGAACACCGGGGAGCTGTTTTTT. It encodes CASSGRLRPNTGELFF.

The chain has TRBV29-1 and TRBJ1-2; TRBD1 matches at 10 bases. CDR3 length: 14 amino acids. After removal of 6 bases from V and 6 bases from J, the junction contained 10 bases not matched to a gene. The germline V gene encodes CDR1 SQVTM and CDR2 ANQGSEA. CDR3 bases: TGCAGCGTGAGCCCGGGACAGGGGTTCGATGGCTACACCTTC. As protein: CSVSPGQGFDGYTF.

This chain links TRBV5-1 with TRBJ2-1, with D perhaps TRBD2 (5 bases). CDR3 length: 15 residues. Germline V CDR1 and CDR2: SGHRS, YFSETQ. Trimming took 4 bases from V and 5 from J, leaving 16 bases between them. CDR3 in amino acids: CASSPHSDSDNEQFF. In nucleotides, the CDR3 is TGCGCCAGCAGCCCCCATAGCGATTCGGACAATGAGCAGTTCTTC.

The chain joins TRBV19 to TRBJ1-2; D is unclear. CDR1 and CDR2 (germline): LNHDA, SQIVND (reference sequence). V lost 1 base and J lost 5, with 8 bases in between. This CDR3 is built from 13 residues. CDR3 amino acids: CASSIGGLYGYTF. The CDR3 bases are TGTGCCAGTAGTATAGGAGGTCTATATGGCTACACCTTC.

The gene calls are TRBV18 and TRBJ2-2; D unclear. Per germline, CDR1 KGHSH and CDR2 LQKENI. The CDR3 totals 11 residues. Trimming took 4 bases from V and 9 from J, leaving 6 bases between them. As DNA, the CDR3 is TGTGCCAGCTCACAAAACTGGGAGCTGTTTTTT. As protein: CASSQNWELFF.

This clone was seen only a few times. This chain connects TRBV11-2 to TRBJ2-7, with 7 nucleotides matching TRBD1. After removal of 2 bases from V and 2 bases from J, the junction contained 0 bases not matched to a gene. Germline V CDR1 and CDR2: SGHAT, FQNNGV. The CDR3 is 13 amino acids. CDR3 coding DNA: TGTGCCAGCAGCTTAACAGGGGCCTACGAGCAGTACTTC. Its protein is CASSLTGAYEQYF.

The table lists this clone with a few counts. The chain recombines TRBV7-9 with TRBJ2-7; the D gene is possibly TRBD2 (6 bases). The germline V and J ends were trimmed by 1 base and 2 bases, with 9 bases remaining between them. The CDR3 is made up of 14 amino acids. Looked up from germline, CDR1 is SEHNR and CDR2 is FQNEAQ (reference sequence). The CDR3 sequence: CASSLGWGAYEQYF. The CDR3, as DNA: TGTGCCAGCAGCTTAGGCTGGGGGGCCTACGAGCAGTACTTC.

The CDR3 DNA follows: TGTGCCAGCAGTGAAATGGGACAGGGCCCTTCGGTCCTCCACTTT. Amino acids: CASSEMGQGPSVLHF. This sequence joins TRBV25-1 and TRBJ1-6, with TRBD1 matching over 9 bases. The ends lost 2 bases at V and 15 bases at J; junction bases unmatched: 11. From germline, CDR1 is MGHDK and CDR2 SYGVNS. CDR3 length equals 15 residues.

In its sample, this clone was seen once. CDR3 nucleotides: TGCGCCAGCAGCACGCAAACTAGCTCAGATACGCAGTATTTT. Translated: CASSTQTSSDTQYF. This chain links TRBV5-1 with TRBJ2-3; perhaps TRBD2 as D (6 bases). V dropped 4 bases and J dropped 4 bases, with 13 bases sitting between them. The CDR3 is made up of 14 amino acids. Germline V gives CDR1 SGHRS, CDR2 YFSETQ.

The chain employs TRBV4-1 and TRBJ1-2; TRBD1 might be the D (5 bases). V shed 4 bases and J shed 4 bases, with 13 bases lying between them. CDR1 MGHRA and CDR2 YSYEKL come from the germline V gene. The CDR3 is 14 residues long. CDR3 coding DNA: TGCGCCAGCAGCCCTACCCCCGGGGGCTATGGCTACACCTTC. Its protein product is CASSPTPGGYGYTF.

The chain carries TRBV4-2 and TRBJ2-2; D unresolved. The CDR3 has 13 amino acids. CDR1 is LGHNA, CDR2 YNFKEQ, per germline. Trimming shortened V by 6 bases and J by 6 bases, and 11 bases separated the two germline ends. The CDR3 reads CASRESLAGELFF. As DNA, the CDR3 is TGTGCCAGCAGGGAAAGTTTGGCCGGGGAGCTGTTTTTT.

As for this clone: Other DNA sequences in the same sample also yield this CDR3. The chain carries TRBV7-6 and TRBJ2-5; no reliable D call. There are 11 residues in the CDR3. Trimming took off 5 bases at V and 3 bases at J, with 4 bases between the two ends. The germline gives CDR1 SGHVS, CDR2 FNYEAQ. CDR3: CASSLKETQYF. CDR3 DNA sequence: TGTGCCAGCAGCCTCAAAGAGACCCAGTACTTC.

The chain recombines TRBV15 with TRBJ2-5, with D possibly matching TRBD2 (6 bases). Germline assignment: CDR1 LNHNV and CDR2 YYDKDF (reference sequence). V lost 2 bases to trimming and J lost 4 bases, with 11 bases between them. The CDR3 runs to 14 residues. DNA for the CDR3: TGTGCCACCAGCAGACCCCCGGAGGGAGAGACCCAGTACTTC. It encodes CATSRPPEGETQYF.

This chain connects TRBV29-1 to TRBJ2-7, with D perhaps matching TRBD1 or TRBD2 (5 bases each). V was clipped by 6 bases and J by 3 bases, with 15 bases between them. Germline CDR1 SQVTM, CDR2 ANQGSEA. The CDR3 covers 13 residues. CDR3 DNA sequence: TGCAGCGTGGGTGGGACGCTAATCTACGAGCAGTACTTC. Translating gives CSVGGTLIYEQYF.

The chain couples TRBV7-3 to TRBJ2-1; no definite D call. This CDR3 spans 15 amino acids. V gave up 5 bases and J gave up 6 bases, with 17 bases separating them. The germline V gene has CDR1 SGHTA and CDR2 FQGTGA. This CDR3 reads CASSPHRLPSNEQFF. In DNA form, the CDR3 reads TGTGCCAGCAGCCCGCATCGGCTCCCTTCCAATGAGCAGTTCTTC.

The genes are TRBV6-5 and TRBJ1-6; the D is unclear. Per germline, CDR1 MNHEY and CDR2 SVGAGI. This CDR3 spans 15 amino acids. Trimming left V 2 bases short and J 8 bases short, with 13 bases between. The CDR3 DNA is TGTGCCAGCAGTTACAGAACACGTACCGATTCACCCCTCCACTTT. It yields the protein CASSYRTRTDSPLHF.

The chain uses TRBV6-5 and TRBJ2-4; unclear D gene. Looked up from germline, CDR1 is MNHEY and CDR2 is SVGAGI. V was trimmed by 6 bases and J by 10 bases, leaving 10 bases between them. The CDR3 runs to 11 residues. CDR3 loop: CASSPLPIQYF. DNA for the CDR3: TGTGCCAGCAGCCCTCTGCCTATTCAGTACTTC.

In the case of this clone: The same CDR3 arises from other DNA sequences in this sample as well. This chain links TRBV27 with TRBJ2-7; 7 bases fit TRBD2. The CDR3 length is 14 residues. Germline CDR1 reads MNHEY; CDR2 reads SMNVEV (reference sequence). Trimming removed 4 bases from V and 2 bases from J; junction bases left unmatched: 5. CDR3 residues: CASSSASGTYEQYF. The CDR3 DNA sequence: TGTGCCAGCAGTTCGGCTAGCGGCACCTACGAGCAGTACTTC.

The chain combines TRBV29-1 with TRBJ2-7; TRBD2 is a possible D gene (5 bases). Trimming left V 6 bases short and J 1 base short, with 10 bases between. The CDR3 contains 12 residues. Germline V gene data show CDR1 as SQVTM and CDR2 as ANQGSEA. The CDR3 DNA is TGCAGCGTGCTACTAGGATCCTACGAGCAGTACTTC. Its protein is CSVLLGSYEQYF.

This clone has only a few counts. The chain joins TRBV7-3 to TRBJ2-3; TRBD2 is a possible D gene (6 bases). V was clipped by 4 bases and J by 4 bases, with 15 bases between them. Germline assignment: CDR1 SGHTA and CDR2 FQGTGA. The CDR3 runs 15 residues. DNA for the CDR3: TGTGCCAGCAGCTGGGGACTCAGCAGTGCAGATACGCAGTATTTT. Its protein product is CASSWGLSSADTQYF.

The chain is built from TRBV7-9 and TRBJ2-7, with 7 bases aligning to TRBD1. Germline loops: CDR1 SEHNR, CDR2 FQNEAQ (reference sequence). CDR3 length: 18 amino acids. V dropped 3 bases and J dropped 0; count of bases not matched to a gene: 14. The CDR3 sequence is CASSLGISVRGSSYEQYF. The CDR3 nucleotides read TGTGCCAGCAGCTTGGGGATATCCGTCAGGGGGAGCTCCTACGAGCAGTACTTC.

The chain couples TRBV5-1 to TRBJ2-7; 9 bases align to TRBD1. Germline V CDR1 and CDR2: SGHRS, YFSETQ. V was pared by 0 bases and J by 2 bases, with 6 bases of the junction left unmatched. The CDR3 covers 16 residues. CDR3 protein: CASSLEPWDRAYEQYF. In DNA form, the CDR3 reads TGCGCCAGCAGCTTGGAACCTTGGGACAGGGCCTACGAGCAGTACTTC.

V usage is TRBV5-1 and J usage is TRBJ2-1, with TRBD1 matching over 8 bases. Unmatched junction bases numbered 8, after V lost 2 bases and J lost 4 bases. The CDR3 contains 16 residues. Germline V gives CDR1 SGHRS, CDR2 YFSETQ. The CDR3 protein is CASSLPGQGPYNEQFF. DNA for the CDR3: TGCGCCAGCAGCTTACCCGGACAGGGTCCTTACAATGAGCAGTTCTTC. Combining the CDR3 with reference TRBV5-1 and TRBJ2-1 gives the whole variable domain KAGVTQTPRYLIKTRGQQVTLSCSPISGHRSVSWYQQTPGQGLQFLFEYFSETQRNKGNFPGRFSGRQFSNSRSEMNVSTLELGDSALYLCASSLPGQGPYNEQFFGPGTRLTVL.

The CDR3 spells CASSFLGFTGTGIFPGTDTQYF. In DNA form, the CDR3 reads TGCGCCAGCAGCTTTTTAGGCTTCACCGGGACAGGTATTTTTCCAGGCACAGATACGCAGTATTTT. This chain connects TRBV5-1 to TRBJ2-3; 8 bases align to TRBD1. Germline CDR1 and CDR2: SGHRS and YFSETQ. The V gene end was trimmed by 2 bases and the J gene end by 1 base; junction bases not matched to a gene: 24. The CDR3 sequence is 22 residues long.